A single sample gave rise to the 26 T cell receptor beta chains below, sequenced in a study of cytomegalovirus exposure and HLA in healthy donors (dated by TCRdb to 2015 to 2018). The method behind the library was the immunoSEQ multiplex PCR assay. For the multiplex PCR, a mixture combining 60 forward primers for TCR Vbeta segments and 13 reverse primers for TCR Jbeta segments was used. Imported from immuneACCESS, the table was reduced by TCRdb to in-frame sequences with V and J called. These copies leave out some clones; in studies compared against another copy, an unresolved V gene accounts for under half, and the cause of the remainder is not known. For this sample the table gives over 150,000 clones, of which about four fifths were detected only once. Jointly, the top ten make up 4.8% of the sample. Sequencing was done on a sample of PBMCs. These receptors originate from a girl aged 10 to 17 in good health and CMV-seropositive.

CDR3 in amino acids: CASTTGTGGTEAFF. DNA of the CDR3: TGTGCCAGCACTACCGGGACAGGGGGCACTGAAGCTTTCTTT. The rearrangement uses TRBV7-9 and TRBJ1-1, with 11 bases lining up with TRBD1. The CDR3 sequence is 14 residues long. Trimming removed 7 bases from V and 4 bases from J; junction bases left unmatched: 5. Germline CDR1 SEHNR, CDR2 FQNEAQ (reference sequence).

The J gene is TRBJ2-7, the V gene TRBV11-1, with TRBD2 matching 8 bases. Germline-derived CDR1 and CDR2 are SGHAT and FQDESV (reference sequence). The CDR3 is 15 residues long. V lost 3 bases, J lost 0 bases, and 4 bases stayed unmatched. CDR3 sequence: CASSFRGGSSYEQYF. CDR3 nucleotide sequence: TGTGCCAGCAGCTTTCGGGGGGGCTCCTCCTACGAGCAGTACTTC.

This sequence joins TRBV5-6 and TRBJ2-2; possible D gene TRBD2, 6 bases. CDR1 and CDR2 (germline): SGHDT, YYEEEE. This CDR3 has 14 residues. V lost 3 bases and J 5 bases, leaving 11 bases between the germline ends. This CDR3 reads CASSSEGGTGELFF. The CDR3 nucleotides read TGTGCCAGCAGCTCAGAGGGAGGAACCGGGGAGCTGTTTTTT. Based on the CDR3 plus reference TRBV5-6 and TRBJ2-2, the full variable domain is DAGVTQSPTHLIKTRGQQVTLRCSPKSGHDTVSWYQQALGQGPQFIFQYYEEEERQRGNFPDRFSGHQFPNYSSELNVNALLLGDSALYLCASSSEGGTGELFFGEGSRLTVL.

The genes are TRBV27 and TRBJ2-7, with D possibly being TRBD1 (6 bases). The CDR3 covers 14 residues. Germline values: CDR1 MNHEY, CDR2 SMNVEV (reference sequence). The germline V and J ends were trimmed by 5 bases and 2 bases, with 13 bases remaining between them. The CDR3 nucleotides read TGTGCCAGCAGTCCACAGGGTATAGCCTACGAGCAGTACTTC. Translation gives CASSPQGIAYEQYF.

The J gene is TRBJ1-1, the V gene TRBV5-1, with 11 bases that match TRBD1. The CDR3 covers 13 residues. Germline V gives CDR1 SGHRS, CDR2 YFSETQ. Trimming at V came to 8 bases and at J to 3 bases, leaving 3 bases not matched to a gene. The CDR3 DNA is TGCGCCAGTAGGACAGGGGGCTACACTGAAGCTTTCTTT. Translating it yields CASRTGGYTEAFF. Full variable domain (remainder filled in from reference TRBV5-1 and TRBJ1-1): KAGVTQTPRYLIKTRGQQVTLSCSPISGHRSVSWYQQTPGQGLQFLFEYFSETQRNKGNFPGRFSGRQFSNSRSEMNVSTLELGDSALYLCASRTGGYTEAFFGQGTRLTVV.

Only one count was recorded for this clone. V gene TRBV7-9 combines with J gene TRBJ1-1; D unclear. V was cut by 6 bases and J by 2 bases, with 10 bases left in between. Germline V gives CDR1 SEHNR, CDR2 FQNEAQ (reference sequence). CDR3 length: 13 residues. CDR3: CASSPFSNTEAFF. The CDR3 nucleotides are TGTGCCAGCAGTCCTTTTTCTAACACTGAAGCTTTCTTT.

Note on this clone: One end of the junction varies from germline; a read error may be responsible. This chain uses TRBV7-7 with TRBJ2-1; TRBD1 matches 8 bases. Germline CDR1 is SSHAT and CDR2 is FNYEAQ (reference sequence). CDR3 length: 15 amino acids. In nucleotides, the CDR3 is TGTGCTAGCAGCCCCGGGACAGGCCCCAACAATGAGCAGTTCTTC. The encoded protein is CASSPGTGPNNEQFF.

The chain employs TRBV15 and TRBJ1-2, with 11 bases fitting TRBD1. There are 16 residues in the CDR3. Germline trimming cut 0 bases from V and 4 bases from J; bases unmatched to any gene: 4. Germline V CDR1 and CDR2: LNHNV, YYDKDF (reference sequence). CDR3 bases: TGTGCCACCAGCAGAGATAGGGACAGGGGGATCTATGGCTACACCTTC. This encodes CATSRDRDRGIYGYTF.

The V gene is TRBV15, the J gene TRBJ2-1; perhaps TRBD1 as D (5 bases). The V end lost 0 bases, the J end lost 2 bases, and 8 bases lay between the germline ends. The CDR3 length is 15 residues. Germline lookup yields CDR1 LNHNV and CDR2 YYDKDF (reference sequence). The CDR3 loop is CATSREQDPYNEQFF. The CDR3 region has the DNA TGTGCCACCAGCAGAGAACAGGATCCCTACAATGAGCAGTTCTTC.

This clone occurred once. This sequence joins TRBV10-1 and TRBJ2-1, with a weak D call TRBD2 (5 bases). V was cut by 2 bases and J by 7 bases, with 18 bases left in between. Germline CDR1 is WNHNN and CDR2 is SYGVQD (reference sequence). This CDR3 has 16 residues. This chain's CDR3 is CASSEGVLARGNEQFF. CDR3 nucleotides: TGCGCCAGCAGTGAGGGGGTCCTGGCTAGAGGGAATGAGCAGTTCTTC.

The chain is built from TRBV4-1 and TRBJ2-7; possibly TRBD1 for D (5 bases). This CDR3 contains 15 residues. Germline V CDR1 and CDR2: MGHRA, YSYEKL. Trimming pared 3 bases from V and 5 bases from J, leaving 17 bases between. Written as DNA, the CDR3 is TGCGCCAGCAGCCACCTTGGGGCGAGACTCCACGAGCAGTACTTC. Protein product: CASSHLGARLHEQYF.

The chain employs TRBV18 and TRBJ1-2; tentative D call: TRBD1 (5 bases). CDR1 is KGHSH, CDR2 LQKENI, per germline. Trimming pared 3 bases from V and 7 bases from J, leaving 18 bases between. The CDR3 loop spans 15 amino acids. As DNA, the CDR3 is TGTGCCAGCTCACCTCGCCCCGCCGTGGGACTTGGCTACACCTTC. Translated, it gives CASSPRPAVGLGYTF.

CDR3 sequence: CASSYSTGLPGNTIYF. Written as DNA, the CDR3 is TGTGCCAGCAGTTACTCTACAGGCCTACCTGGAAACACCATATATTTT. This sequence joins TRBV6-6 and TRBJ1-3; TRBD1 is a possible D gene (5 bases). There are 16 residues in the CDR3. V lost 0 bases and J lost 2, with 11 bases in between. The germline V gene has CDR1 MNHNY and CDR2 SVGAGI (reference sequence).

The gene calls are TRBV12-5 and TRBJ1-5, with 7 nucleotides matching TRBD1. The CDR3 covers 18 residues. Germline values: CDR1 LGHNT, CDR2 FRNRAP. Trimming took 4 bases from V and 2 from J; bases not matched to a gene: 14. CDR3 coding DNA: TGTGCTAGTGGTTGGTCCAGGGGGGTGACAGTCGGCAATCAGCCCCAGCATTTT. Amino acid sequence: CASGWSRGVTVGNQPQHF.

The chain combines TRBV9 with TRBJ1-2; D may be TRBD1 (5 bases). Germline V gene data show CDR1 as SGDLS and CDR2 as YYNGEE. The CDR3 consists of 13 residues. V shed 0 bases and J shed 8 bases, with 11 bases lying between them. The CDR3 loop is CASSVEGRVGYTF. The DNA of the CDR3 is TGTGCCAGCAGCGTAGAGGGCAGGGTCGGCTACACCTTC.

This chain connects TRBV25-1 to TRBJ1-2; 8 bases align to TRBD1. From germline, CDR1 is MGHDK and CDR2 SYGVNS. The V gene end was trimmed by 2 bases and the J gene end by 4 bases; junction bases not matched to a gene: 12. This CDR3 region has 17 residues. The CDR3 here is CASSEVGQGAIIYGYTF. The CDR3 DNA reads TGTGCCAGCAGTGAAGTAGGTCAGGGGGCGATTATCTATGGCTACACCTTC.

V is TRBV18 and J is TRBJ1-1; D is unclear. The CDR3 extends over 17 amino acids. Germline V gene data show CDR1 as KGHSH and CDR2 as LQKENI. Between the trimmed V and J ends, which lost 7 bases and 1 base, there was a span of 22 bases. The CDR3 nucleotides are TGTGCCAGCTTAGTCGGTCCCGATTGGTATTCGAACACTGAAGCTTTCTTT. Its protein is CASLVGPDWYSNTEAFF.

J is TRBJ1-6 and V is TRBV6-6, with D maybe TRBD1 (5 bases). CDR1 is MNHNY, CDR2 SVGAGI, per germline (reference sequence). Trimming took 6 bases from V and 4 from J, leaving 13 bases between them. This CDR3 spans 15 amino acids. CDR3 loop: CASRFLRVYNSPLHF. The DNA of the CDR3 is TGTGCCAGCAGATTCCTCAGGGTTTATAATTCACCCCTCCACTTT.

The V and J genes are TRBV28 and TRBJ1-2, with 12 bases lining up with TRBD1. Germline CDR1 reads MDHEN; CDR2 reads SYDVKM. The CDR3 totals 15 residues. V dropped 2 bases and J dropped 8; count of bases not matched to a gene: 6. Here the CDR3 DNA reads TGTGCCAGCAGTTTAGGGGGGACAGGGGGCGTGGGCTACACCTTC. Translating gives CASSLGGTGGVGYTF.

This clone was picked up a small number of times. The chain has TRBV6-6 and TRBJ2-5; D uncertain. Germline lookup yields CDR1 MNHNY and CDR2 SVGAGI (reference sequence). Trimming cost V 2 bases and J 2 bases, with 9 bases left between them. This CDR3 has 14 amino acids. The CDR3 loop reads CASSYGVGQETQYF. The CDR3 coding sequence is TGTGCCAGCAGTTACGGTGTCGGGCAAGAGACCCAGTACTTC.

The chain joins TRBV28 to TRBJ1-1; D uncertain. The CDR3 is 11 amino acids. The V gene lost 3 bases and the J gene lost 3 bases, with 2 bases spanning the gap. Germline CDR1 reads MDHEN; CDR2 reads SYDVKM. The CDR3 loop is CASSFDTEAFF. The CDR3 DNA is TGTGCCAGCAGTTTCGACACTGAAGCTTTCTTT.

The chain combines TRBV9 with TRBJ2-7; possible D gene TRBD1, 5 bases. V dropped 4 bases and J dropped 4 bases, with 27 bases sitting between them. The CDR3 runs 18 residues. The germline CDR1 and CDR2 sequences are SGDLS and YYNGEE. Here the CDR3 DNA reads TGTGCCAGCAGCCCCCCGGACCCCATAGGGGCCCCAAATTACGAGCAGTACTTC. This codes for CASSPPDPIGAPNYEQYF.

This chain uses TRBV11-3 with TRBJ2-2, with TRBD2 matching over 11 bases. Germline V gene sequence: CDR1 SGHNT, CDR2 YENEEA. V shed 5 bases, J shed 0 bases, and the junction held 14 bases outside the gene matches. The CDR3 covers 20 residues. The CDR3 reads CASSPPWRLAGGPNTGELFF. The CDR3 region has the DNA TGTGCCAGCAGCCCACCTTGGCGGCTAGCGGGGGGTCCGAACACCGGGGAGCTGTTTTTT.

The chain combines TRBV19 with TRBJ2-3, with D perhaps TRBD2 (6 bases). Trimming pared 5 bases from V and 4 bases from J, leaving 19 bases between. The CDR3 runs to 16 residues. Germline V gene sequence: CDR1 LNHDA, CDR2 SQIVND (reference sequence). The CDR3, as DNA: TGTGCCAGTAGTGTCAGGTGGCGGGGATGGGCAGATACGCAGTATTTT. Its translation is CASSVRWRGWADTQYF.

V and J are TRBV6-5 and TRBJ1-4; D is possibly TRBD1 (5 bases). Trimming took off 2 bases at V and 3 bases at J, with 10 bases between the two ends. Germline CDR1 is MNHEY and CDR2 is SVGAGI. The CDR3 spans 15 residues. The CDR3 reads CASSYIGGSNEKLFF. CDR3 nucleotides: TGTGCCAGCAGTTACATCGGGGGATCTAATGAAAAACTGTTTTTT.

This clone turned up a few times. The CDR3 coding sequence is TGCGCCAGCAGTGAGTCCCCGACAGGGAGGAGAGAGACCCAGTACTTC. It specifies CASSESPTGRRETQYF. The chain is built from TRBV10-1 and TRBJ2-5, with D possibly matching TRBD1 (7 bases). Trimming removed 0 bases from V and 4 bases from J, with 15 bases in between. The germline gives CDR1 WNHNN, CDR2 SYGVQD (reference sequence). The CDR3 length is 16 residues.